This note documents a single T cell receptor beta chain sequence. Here immunoSEQ multiplex PCR was the method, and the copy in TCRdb shows in-frame clones only, minus some. The sample comprises 400,000 to 450,000 clones, 70% to 90% of which are singletons, and about 1.6% rests with the top ten. The entry originates in a study of blood T cell repertoires in COVID-19. Study-level information: Italy, Spain and the United States were the sources of the convalescent and acute COVID-19 samples.

The Seattle site enrolled patients during active infection and followed them longitudinally. The sample was peripheral blood. The TCR originated in a woman aged 40-49 years with COVID-19, enrolled during active disease.

The CDR3 region has the DNA TGTGCCAGCAGCCCGTGGGGGGAGAGTGAGCAGTTCTTC. Translation: CASSPWGESEQFF. The V call is TRBV5-6, the J call TRBJ2-1; TRBD2 might be the D (6 bases). This CDR3 comprises 13 residues. V lost 4 bases to trimming and J lost 9 bases, with 14 bases between them. CDR1 and CDR2 from the germline V gene are SGHDT and YYEEEE.